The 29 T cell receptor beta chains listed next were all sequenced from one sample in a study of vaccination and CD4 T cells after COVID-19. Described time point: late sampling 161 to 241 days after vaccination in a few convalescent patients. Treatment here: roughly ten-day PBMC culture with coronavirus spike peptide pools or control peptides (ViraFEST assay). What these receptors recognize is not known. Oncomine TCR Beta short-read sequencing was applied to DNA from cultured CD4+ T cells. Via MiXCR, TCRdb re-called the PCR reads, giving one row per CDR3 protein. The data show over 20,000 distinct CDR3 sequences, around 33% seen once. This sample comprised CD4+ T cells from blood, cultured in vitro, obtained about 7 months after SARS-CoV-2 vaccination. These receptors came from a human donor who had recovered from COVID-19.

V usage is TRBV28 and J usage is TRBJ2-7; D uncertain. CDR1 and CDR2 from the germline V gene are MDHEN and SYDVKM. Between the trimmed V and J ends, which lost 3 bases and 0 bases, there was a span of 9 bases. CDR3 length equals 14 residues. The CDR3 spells CASSLGGYSYEQYF. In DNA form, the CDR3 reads TGTGCCAGCAGTTTGGGCGGTTACTCCTACGAGCAGTACTTC.

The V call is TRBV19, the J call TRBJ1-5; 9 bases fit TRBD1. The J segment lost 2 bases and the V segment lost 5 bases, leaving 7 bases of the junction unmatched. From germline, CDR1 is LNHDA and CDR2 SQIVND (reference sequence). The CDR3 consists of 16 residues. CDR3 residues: CASSDRGNDGNQPQHF. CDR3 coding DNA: TGTGCCAGTAGTGACAGGGGGAACGACGGCAATCAGCCCCAGCATTTT.

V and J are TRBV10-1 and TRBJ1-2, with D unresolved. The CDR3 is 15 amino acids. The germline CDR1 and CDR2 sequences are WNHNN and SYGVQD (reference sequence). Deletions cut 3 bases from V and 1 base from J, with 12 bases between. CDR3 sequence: CASSDPQDYNYGYTF. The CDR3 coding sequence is TGCGCCAGCAGTGATCCCCAGGACTATAACTATGGCTACACCTTC.

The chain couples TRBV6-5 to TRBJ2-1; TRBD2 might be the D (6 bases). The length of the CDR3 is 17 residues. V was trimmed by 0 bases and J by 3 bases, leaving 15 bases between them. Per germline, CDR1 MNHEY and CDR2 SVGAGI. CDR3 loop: CASSYSGIGGVYNEQFF. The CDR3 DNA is TGTGCCAGCAGTTACTCGGGAATAGGAGGGGTCTACAATGAGCAGTTCTTC.

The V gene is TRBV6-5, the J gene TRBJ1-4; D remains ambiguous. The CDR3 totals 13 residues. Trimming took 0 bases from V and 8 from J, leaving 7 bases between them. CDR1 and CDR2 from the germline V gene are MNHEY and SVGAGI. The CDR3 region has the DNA TGTGCCAGCAGTTACTCCGGATGGGAAAAACTGTTTTTT. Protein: CASSYSGWEKLFF.

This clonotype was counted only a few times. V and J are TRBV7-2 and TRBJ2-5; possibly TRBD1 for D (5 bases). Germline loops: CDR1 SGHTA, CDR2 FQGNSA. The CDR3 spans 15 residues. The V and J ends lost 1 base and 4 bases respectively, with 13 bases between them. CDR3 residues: CASSLVPQGTETQYF. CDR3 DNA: TGTGCCAGCAGCTTAGTCCCCCAGGGCACAGAGACCCAGTACTTC.

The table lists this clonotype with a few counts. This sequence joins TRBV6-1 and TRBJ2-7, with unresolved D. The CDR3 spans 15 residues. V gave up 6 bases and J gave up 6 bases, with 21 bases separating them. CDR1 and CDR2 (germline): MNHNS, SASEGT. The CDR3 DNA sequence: TGTGCCAGCAGCCCAGAGGTAAAAAAGGGTTCCGAGCAGTACTTC. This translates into CASSPEVKKGSEQYF.

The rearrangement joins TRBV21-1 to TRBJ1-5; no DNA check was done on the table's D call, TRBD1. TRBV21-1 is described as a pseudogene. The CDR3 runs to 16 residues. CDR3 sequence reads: CASSNLGRGDNQPQHF. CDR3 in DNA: TGTGCCAGCAGCAACTTAGGCAGGGGCGACAATCAGCCCCAGCATTTT.

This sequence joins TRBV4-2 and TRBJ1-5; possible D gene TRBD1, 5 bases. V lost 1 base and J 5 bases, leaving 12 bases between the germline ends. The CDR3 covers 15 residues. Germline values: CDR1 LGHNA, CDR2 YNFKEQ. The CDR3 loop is CASSQGEEGHQPQHF. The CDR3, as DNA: TGTGCCAGCAGCCAAGGGGAAGAGGGGCATCAGCCCCAGCATTTT.

CDR3 in amino acids: CSVDGTSGSADTQYF. The DNA of the CDR3 is TGCAGCGTTGACGGGACTAGCGGGAGCGCAGATACGCAGTATTTT. The rearrangement joins TRBV29-1 to TRBJ2-3; 14 nucleotides align to TRBD2. The CDR3 is 15 residues long. The germline V gene has CDR1 SQVTM and CDR2 ANQGSEA. With V trimmed by 3 bases and J by 4 bases, 3 bases remained unmatched.

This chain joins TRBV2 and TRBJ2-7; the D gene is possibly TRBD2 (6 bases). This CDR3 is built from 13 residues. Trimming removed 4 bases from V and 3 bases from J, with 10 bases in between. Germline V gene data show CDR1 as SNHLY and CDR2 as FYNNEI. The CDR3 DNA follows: TGTGCCAGCAGTGCGTTAGCGGACTACGAGCAGTACTTC. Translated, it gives CASSALADYEQYF.

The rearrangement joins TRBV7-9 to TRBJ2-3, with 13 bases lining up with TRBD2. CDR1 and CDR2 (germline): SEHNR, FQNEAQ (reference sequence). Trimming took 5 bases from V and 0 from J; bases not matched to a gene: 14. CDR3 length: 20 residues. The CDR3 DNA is TGTGCCAGCAGCCAGGGGACTAGCGGGATAATCGCCTCTAGCACAGATACGCAGTATTTT. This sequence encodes CASSQGTSGIIASSTDTQYF.

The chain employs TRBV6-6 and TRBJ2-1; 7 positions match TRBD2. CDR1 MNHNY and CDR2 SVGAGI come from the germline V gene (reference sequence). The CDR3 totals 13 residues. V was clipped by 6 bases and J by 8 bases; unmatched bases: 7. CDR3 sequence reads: CASSKTSVDEQFF. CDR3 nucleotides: TGTGCCAGCAGCAAAACTAGCGTCGATGAGCAGTTCTTC.

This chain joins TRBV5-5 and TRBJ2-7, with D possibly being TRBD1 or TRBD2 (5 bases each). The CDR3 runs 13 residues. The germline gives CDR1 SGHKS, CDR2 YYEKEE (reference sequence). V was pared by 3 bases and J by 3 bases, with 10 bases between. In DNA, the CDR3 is TGTGCCAGCAGCTCGGGACCGTACTACGAGCAGTACTTC. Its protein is CASSSGPYYEQYF.

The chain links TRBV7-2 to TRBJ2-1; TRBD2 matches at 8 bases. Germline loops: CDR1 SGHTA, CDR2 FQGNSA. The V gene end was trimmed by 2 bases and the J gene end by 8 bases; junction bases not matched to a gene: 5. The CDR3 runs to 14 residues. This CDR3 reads CASSLLGTSDEQFF. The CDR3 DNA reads TGTGCCAGCAGCTTATTGGGGACTAGTGATGAGCAGTTCTTC. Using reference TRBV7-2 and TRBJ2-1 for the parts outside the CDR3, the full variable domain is GAGVSQSPSNKVTEKGKDVELRCDPISGHTALYWYRQSLGQGLEFLIYFQGNSAPDKSGLPSDRFSAERTGGSVSTLTIQRTQQEDSAVYLCASSLLGTSDEQFFGPGTRLTVL.

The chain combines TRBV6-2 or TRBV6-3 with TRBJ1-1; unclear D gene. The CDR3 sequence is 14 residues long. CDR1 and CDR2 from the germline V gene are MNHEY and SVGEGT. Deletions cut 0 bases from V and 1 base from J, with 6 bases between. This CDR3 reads CASSYSGRNTEAFF. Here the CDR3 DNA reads TGTGCCAGCAGTTACTCGGGCAGGAACACTGAAGCTTTCTTT.

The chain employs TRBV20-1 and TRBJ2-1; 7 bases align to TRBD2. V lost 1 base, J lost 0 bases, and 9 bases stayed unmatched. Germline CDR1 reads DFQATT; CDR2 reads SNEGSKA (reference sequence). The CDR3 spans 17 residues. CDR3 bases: TGCAGTGCTAGAGGGGAGGGCGGGACGAGCTCCTACAATGAGCAGTTCTTC. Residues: CSARGEGGTSSYNEQFF.

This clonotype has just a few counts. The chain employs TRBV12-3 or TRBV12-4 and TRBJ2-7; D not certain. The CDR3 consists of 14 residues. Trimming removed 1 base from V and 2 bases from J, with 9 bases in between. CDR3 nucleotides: TGTGCCAGCAGTTTAGGAGGTTCGGCCTACGAGCAGTACTTC. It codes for CASSLGGSAYEQYF.

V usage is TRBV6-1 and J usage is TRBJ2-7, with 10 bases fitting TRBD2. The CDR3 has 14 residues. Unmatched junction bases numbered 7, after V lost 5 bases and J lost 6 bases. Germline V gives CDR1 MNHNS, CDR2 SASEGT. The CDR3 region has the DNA TGTGCCAGCAGTCCTAGCGGGAGCTCTACCGAGCAGTACTTC. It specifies CASSPSGSSTEQYF.

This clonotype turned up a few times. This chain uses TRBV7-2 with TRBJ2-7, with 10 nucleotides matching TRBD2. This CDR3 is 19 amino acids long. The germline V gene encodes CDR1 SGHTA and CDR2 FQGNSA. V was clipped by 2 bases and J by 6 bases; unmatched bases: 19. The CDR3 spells CASSLNPAGGPVGWGEQYF. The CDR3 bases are TGTGCCAGCAGCTTAAATCCAGCGGGAGGGCCGGTGGGGTGGGGCGAGCAGTACTTC.

In DNA form, the CDR3 reads TGCGCCAGCAGCCCCGGGACAGGGGGCCGGGAGCAGTACTTC. It codes for CASSPGTGGREQYF. The V gene is TRBV4-1, the J gene TRBJ2-7, with 12 positions matching TRBD1. This CDR3 contains 14 residues. V gave up 4 bases and J gave up 7 bases; unmatched junction bases: 5. Germline CDR1 is MGHRA and CDR2 is YSYEKL.

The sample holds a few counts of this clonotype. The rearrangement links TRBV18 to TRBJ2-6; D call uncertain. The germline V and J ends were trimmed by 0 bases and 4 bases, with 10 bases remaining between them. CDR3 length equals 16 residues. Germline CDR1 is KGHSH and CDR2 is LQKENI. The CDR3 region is CASSPPGMEGANVLTF. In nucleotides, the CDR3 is TGTGCCAGCTCACCACCGGGAATGGAAGGGGCCAACGTCCTGACTTTC. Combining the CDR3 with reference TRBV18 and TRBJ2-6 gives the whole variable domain NAGVMQNPRHLVRRRGQEARLRCSPMKGHSHVYWYRQLPEEGLKFMVYLQKENIIDESGMPKERFSAEFPKEGPSILRIQQVVRGDSAAYFCASSPPGMEGANVLTFGAGSRLTVL.

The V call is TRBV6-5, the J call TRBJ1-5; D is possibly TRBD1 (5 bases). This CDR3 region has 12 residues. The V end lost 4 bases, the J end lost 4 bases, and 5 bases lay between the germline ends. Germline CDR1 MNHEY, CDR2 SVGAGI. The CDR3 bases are TGTGCCAGCAGTTCAGGGAATCAGCCCCAGCATTTT. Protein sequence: CASSSGNQPQHF.

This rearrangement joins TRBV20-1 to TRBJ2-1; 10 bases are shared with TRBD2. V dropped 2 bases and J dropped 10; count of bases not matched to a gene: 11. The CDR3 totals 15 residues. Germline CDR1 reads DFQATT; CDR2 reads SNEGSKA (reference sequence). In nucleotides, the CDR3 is TGCAGTGCTAGACCCACTAGCGGGACCACCTCCGAGCAGTTCTTC. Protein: CSARPTSGTTSEQFF.

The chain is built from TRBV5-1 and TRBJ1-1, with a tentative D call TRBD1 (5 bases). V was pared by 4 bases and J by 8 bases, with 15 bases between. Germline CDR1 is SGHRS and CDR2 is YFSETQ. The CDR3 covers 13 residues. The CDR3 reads CASSPGGRPEAFF. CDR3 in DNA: TGCGCCAGCAGCCCCGGGGGACGGCCCGAAGCTTTCTTT. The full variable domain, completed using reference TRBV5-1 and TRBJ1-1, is KAGVTQTPRYLIKTRGQQVTLSCSPISGHRSVSWYQQTPGQGLQFLFEYFSETQRNKGNFPGRFSGRQFSNSRSEMNVSTLELGDSALYLCASSPGGRPEAFFGQGTRLTVV.

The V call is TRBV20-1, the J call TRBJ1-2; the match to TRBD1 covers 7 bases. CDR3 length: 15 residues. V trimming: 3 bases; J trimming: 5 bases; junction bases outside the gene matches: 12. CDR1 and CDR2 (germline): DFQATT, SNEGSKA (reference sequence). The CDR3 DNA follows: TGCAGTGCTAGTTACAGGGGACAGAAGGGATATGGCTACACCTTC. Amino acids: CSASYRGQKGYGYTF.

The CDR3 is CASSLGRATGELFF. The CDR3 DNA is TGTGCCAGCAGCTTAGGCAGGGCAACCGGGGAGCTGTTTTTT. J is TRBJ2-2 and V is TRBV7-2; D is perhaps TRBD1 (5 bases). The CDR3 sequence is 14 residues long. The V and J ends lost 1 base and 5 bases respectively, with 8 bases between them. The germline V gene has CDR1 SGHTA and CDR2 FQGNSA.

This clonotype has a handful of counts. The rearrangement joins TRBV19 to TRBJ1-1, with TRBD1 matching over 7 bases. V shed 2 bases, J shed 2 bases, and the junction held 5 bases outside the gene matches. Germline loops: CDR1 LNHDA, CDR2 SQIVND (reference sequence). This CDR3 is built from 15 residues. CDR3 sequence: CASSISGTVNTEAFF. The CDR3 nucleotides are TGTGCCAGTAGTATATCTGGGACAGTAAACACTGAAGCTTTCTTT.

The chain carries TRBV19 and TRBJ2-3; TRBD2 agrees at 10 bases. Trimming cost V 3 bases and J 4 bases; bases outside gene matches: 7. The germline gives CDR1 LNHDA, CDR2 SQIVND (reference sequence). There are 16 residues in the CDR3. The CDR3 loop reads CASSMWIAGGPDTQYF. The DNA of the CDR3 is TGTGCCAGTAGTATGTGGATAGCGGGAGGCCCAGATACGCAGTATTTT.